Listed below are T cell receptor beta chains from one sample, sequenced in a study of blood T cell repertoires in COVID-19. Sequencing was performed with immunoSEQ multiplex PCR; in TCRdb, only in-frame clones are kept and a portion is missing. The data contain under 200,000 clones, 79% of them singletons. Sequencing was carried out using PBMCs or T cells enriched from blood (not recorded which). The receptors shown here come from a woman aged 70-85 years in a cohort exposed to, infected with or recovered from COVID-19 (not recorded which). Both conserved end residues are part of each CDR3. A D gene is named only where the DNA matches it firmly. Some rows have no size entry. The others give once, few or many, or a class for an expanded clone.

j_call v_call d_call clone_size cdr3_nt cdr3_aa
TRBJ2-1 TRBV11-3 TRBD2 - TGTGCCAGCAGCCCACTAGCGGGAGGCTACAATGAGCAGTTCTTC CASSPLAGGYNEQFF
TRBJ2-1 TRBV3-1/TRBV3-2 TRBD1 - TGTGCCAGCAGCCAACAGGGGGTGAATGAGCAGTTCTTC CASSQQGVNEQFF
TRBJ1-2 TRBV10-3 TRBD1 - TGTGCCATCAGTGTCGAGGGGGCCGGAGGAGGCTACACCTTC CAISVEGAGGGYTF
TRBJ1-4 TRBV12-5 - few TGTGCTAGTGGTCTAAGAGCCGCAACTAATGAAAAACTGTTTTTT CASGLRAATNEKLFF
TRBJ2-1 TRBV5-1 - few TGCGCCAGCAGCTTGGGCCCCCTAGGTGAGCAGTTCTTC CASSLGPLGEQFF
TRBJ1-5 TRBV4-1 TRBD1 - TGCGCCAGCAGCCAGCTGACAGGGGGCGATCAGCCCCAGCATTTT CASSQLTGGDQPQHF
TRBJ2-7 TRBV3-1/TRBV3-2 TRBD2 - TGTGCCAGCAGCCGCCTTGCAGCGGGAGCCTACGAGCAGTACTTC CASSRLAAGAYEQYF
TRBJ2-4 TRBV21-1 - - TGTGCCAGCAGCCCGATGCGTAATGGGAGGGGCGTTCCCAAAAACATTCAGTACTTC CASSPMRNGRGVPKNIQYF
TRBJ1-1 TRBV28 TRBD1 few TGTGCCAGCAGTTTACCCAGGGGGCTCACGCGGAACACTGAAGCTTTCTTT CASSLPRGLTRNTEAFF
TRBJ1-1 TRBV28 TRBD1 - TGTGCCAGCAAGGGTGCCGCGGGGACAGGGGGCGAGCACACTGAAGCTTTCTTT CASKGAAGTGGEHTEAFF
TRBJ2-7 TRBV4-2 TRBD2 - TGTGCCAGCAGCCAAGAAGTTTTCCGGGGGGCCTACGAGCAGTACTTC CASSQEVFRGAYEQYF
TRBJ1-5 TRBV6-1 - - TGTGCCAGCAGTGAAATGCAGGGTCTGTATGGAGGCAATCAGCCCCAGCATTTT CASSEMQGLYGGNQPQHF